One sample yielded the 25 T cell receptor beta chains listed below, sequenced in a study of Graves' ophthalmopathy and Graves' hyperthyroidism. RNA transcripts served as template for amplifying TCR beta CDR3 sequences. The first round was an RT-PCR with HTBI primers, and the second round was a multiplex PCR. TCRdb re-called the multiplex PCR reads with MiXCR, one entry per CDR3 protein. Found here are more than 550,000 distinct CDR3 sequences, about 40% of them singletons; the top ten hold around 3%. The sample consisted of peripheral blood. All receptors derive from an adult man with Graves' ophthalmopathy.

This clonotype was found many times. This chain connects TRBV15 to TRBJ2-7; 7 bases are shared with TRBD1. Germline CDR1 reads LNHNV; CDR2 reads YYDKDF (reference sequence). J gave up 2 bases and V 1 base, and 2 bases lay outside the gene matches. CDR3 length: 14 residues. CDR3 loop: CATSRVTGPYEQYF. The CDR3, as DNA: TGTGCCACCAGCAGAGTGACAGGGCCCTACGAGCAGTACTTC.

The CDR3 sequence is CATSKTGVNEKLFF. In nucleotides, the CDR3 is TGTGCCACCAGCAAAACAGGGGTTAATGAAAAACTGTTTTTT. The V gene is TRBV15, the J gene TRBJ1-4; 7 bases line up with TRBD1. Unmatched junction bases numbered 3, after V lost 4 bases and J lost 4 bases. Germline V gene data show CDR1 as LNHNV and CDR2 as YYDKDF (reference sequence). This CDR3 has 14 residues.

The chain joins TRBV10-3 to TRBJ2-2; D call uncertain. Trimming pared 2 bases from V and 8 bases from J, leaving 9 bases between. Per the germline V gene, CDR1 is ENHRY and CDR2 is SYGVKD. The CDR3 runs to 13 residues. DNA for the CDR3: TGTGCCATCAGTGAGCGGGTTACTGGGGAGCTGTTTTTT. Amino acids: CAISERVTGELFF.

The J gene is TRBJ2-7, the V gene TRBV11-3, with D perhaps given as TRBD1 or TRBD2 (5 bases each). Germline assignment: CDR1 SGHNT and CDR2 YENEEA. CDR3 length equals 14 residues. Trimming pared 0 bases from V and 6 bases from J, leaving 12 bases between. CDR3 amino acids: CASSLERGSSEQYF. The CDR3 nucleotides are TGTGCCAGCAGCTTAGAGAGGGGATCCAGCGAGCAGTACTTC. Full variable domain (rest looked up from reference TRBV11-3 and TRBJ2-7): EAGVVQSPRYKIIEKKQPVAFWCNPISGHNTLYWYLQNLGQGPELLIRYENEEAVDDSQLPKDRFSAERLKGVDSTLKIQPAELGDSAVYLCASSLERGSSEQYFGPGTRLTVT.

The chain combines TRBV29-1 with TRBJ1-2; tentatively, D is TRBD1 (6 bases). Trimming took off 4 bases at V and 12 bases at J, with 18 bases between the two ends. The CDR3 sequence is 12 residues long. Germline CDR1 and CDR2: SQVTM and ANQGSEA. The DNA for the CDR3 is TGCAGCGTTGGAGAGACAGGTCCTGGAAACACCTTC. It specifies CSVGETGPGNTF.

In the case of this clonotype: This clone may be a read error of a much larger clone one base away. The gene calls are TRBV9 and TRBJ1-3; D gene ambiguous. This CDR3 contains 11 residues. CDR1 SGDLS and CDR2 YYNGEE come from the germline V gene. Trimming removed 4 bases from V and 6 bases from J, with 5 bases in between. Here the CDR3 reads CASSRKNTIYF. The CDR3 DNA reads as TGTGCCAGCAGCAGGAAAAACACCATATATTTT.

This clonotype was detected many times. This chain uses TRBV7-2 with TRBJ1-3, with D unclear. The CDR3 covers 15 residues. CDR1 SGHTA and CDR2 FQGNSA come from the germline V gene. Trimming took off 5 bases at V and 1 base at J, with 12 bases between the two ends. CDR3 in amino acids: CASSPYLGSGNTIYF. The CDR3 nucleotides are TGTGCCAGCAGCCCCTATTTGGGTTCTGGAAACACCATATATTTT.

This clonotype came up a few times. The chain recombines TRBV27 with TRBJ1-1; D unresolved. V was pared by 7 bases and J by 6 bases, with 15 bases between. Per germline, CDR1 MNHEY and CDR2 SMNVEV (reference sequence). The CDR3 length is 13 residues. The CDR3 loop is CASIRSVGAEAFF. DNA for the CDR3: TGTGCCAGCATTCGTAGCGTAGGCGCTGAAGCTTTCTTT.

This clonotype was observed many times. The chain combines TRBV4-2 with TRBJ2-5; 7 positions agree with TRBD2. The V and J ends lost 1 base and 3 bases, in that order; junction bases with no gene match: 5. Germline V lookup: CDR1 LGHNA, CDR2 YNFKEQ. The CDR3 spans 15 residues. Here the CDR3 reads CASSQGDYGKETQYF. As DNA, the CDR3 is TGTGCCAGCAGCCAAGGGGACTACGGGAAAGAGACCCAGTACTTC.

This clonotype appeared many times. This rearrangement joins TRBV7-9 to TRBJ1-6; D call uncertain. Germline V CDR1 and CDR2: SEHNR, FQNEAQ (reference sequence). The CDR3 consists of 15 residues. With 3 bases removed from V and 0 bases from J, the gap between germline ends came to 6 bases. The CDR3 sequence is CASSFSSSYNSPLHF. The CDR3 DNA is TGTGCCAGCAGCTTTTCGAGCTCCTATAATTCACCCCTCCACTTT.

CDR3 region: CASSYSGTATYEQYF. CDR3 bases: TGTGCCAGCAGTTACTCGGGGACAGCCACCTACGAGCAGTACTTC. This sequence joins TRBV6-5 and TRBJ2-7; 7 nucleotides agree with TRBD1. V trimming: 0 bases; J trimming: 2 bases; junction bases outside the gene matches: 4. Looked up from germline, CDR1 is MNHEY and CDR2 is SVGAGI. There are 15 residues in the CDR3.

This clonotype was observed at least ten times. V is TRBV10-3 and J is TRBJ2-3; D is perhaps TRBD2 (6 bases). Germline V lookup: CDR1 ENHRY, CDR2 SYGVKD. Between the trimmed V and J ends, which lost 2 bases and 11 bases, there was a span of 17 bases. The CDR3 runs to 14 residues. This chain's CDR3 is CAISEAGPYFGQYF. The CDR3 DNA follows: TGTGCCATCAGTGAGGCGGGACCCTACTTTGGGCAGTATTTT.

This clonotype was found many times. The V call is TRBV7-9, the J call TRBJ1-4, with D unclear. The germline V and J ends were trimmed by 2 bases and 0 bases, with 19 bases remaining between them. Germline-derived CDR1 and CDR2 are SEHNR and FQNEAQ (reference sequence). The CDR3 has 19 residues. CDR3 sequence: CASSLSDLGLLATNEKLFF. CDR3 coding DNA: TGTGCCAGCAGCTTAAGTGACCTCGGACTGCTCGCAACTAATGAAAAACTGTTTTTT.

Ten or more counts support this clonotype. J is TRBJ1-6 and V is TRBV10-2; D ambiguous. CDR1 is WSHSY, CDR2 SAAADI, per germline. V lost 7 bases, J lost 3 bases, and 16 bases lay in between. CDR3 length: 16 residues. CDR3 in DNA: TGCGCCAGCACCCCCGATCGCGGACGCTATAATTCACCCCTCCACTTT. It translates to CASTPDRGRYNSPLHF.

To note about this clonotype: This may be a read error: a much more frequent sequence differs by one nucleotide. V usage is TRBV7-2 and J usage is TRBJ2-5; D remains unclear. The CDR3 extends over 14 amino acids. Germline CDR1 SGHTA, CDR2 FQGNSA. In DNA, the CDR3 is TGTGCCAGCAGCTTGACGGTAACCCAAGAGATCCAGTACTTC. Residues: CASSLTVTQEIQYF.

The chain uses TRBV9 and TRBJ2-7; a weak D match, TRBD2 (7 bases). The CDR3 length is 15 residues. V lost 3 bases and J 2 bases, leaving 15 bases between the germline ends. CDR1 is SGDLS and CDR2 is YYNGEE in the germline V gene. DNA for the CDR3: TGTGCCAGCAGCGGGAGCCGGGGGGCCCCCTACGAGCAGTACTTC. This translates into CASSGSRGAPYEQYF.

This sequence joins TRBV10-3 and TRBJ1-4; D remains ambiguous. Per the germline V gene, CDR1 is ENHRY and CDR2 is SYGVKD. The CDR3 has 14 residues. V lost 10 bases and J lost 10, with 22 bases in between. The CDR3 nucleotides read TGTGCCAGCACCCGCTCGGGCAGCCCTGGAAAACTGTTTTTT. This encodes CASTRSGSPGKLFF.

This chain links TRBV10-3 with TRBJ1-1, with 7 nucleotides matching TRBD1. This CDR3 spans 14 amino acids. With V trimmed by 7 bases and J by 2 bases, 7 bases remained unmatched. The germline gives CDR1 ENHRY, CDR2 SYGVKD. In DNA, the CDR3 is TGTGCCATCACCGCCGGGACAGCCAACACTGAAGCTTTCTTT. Translated: CAITAGTANTEAFF.

This clonotype came up a few times. CDR3 sequence reads: CSARDLAGGNTIYF. DNA for the CDR3: TGCAGTGCTAGAGATCTGGCAGGTGGAAACACCATATATTTT. The rearrangement uses TRBV20-1 and TRBJ1-3, with D unresolved. The CDR3 has 14 amino acids. V was cut by 0 bases and J by 3 bases, with 9 bases left in between. Germline V gene sequence: CDR1 DFQATT, CDR2 SNEGSKA (reference sequence).

As to this clonotype: Germline is not matched at one junction end, which may reflect a read error. The genes are TRBV10-3 and TRBJ2-5, with D unresolved. Germline V gives CDR1 ENHRY, CDR2 SYGVKD. The CDR3 is made up of 16 amino acids. The CDR3 loop reads CASSYSAETGEETQYF. The CDR3 DNA is TGTGCCAGCAGTTACTCAGCAGAAACGGGTGAGGAGACCCAGTACTTC.

CDR3 in amino acids: CASSVAEVKTGELFF. The DNA of the CDR3 is TGTGCCAGCAGCGTAGCTGAGGTTAAGACCGGGGAGCTGTTTTTT. The V gene is TRBV9, the J gene TRBJ2-2; D gene uncertain. Germline V gene lookup returns CDR1 SGDLS and CDR2 YYNGEE. CDR3 length: 15 amino acids. V gave up 0 bases and J gave up 5 bases, with 11 bases separating them.

The table lists this clonotype with a count of one. The rearrangement links TRBV29-1 to TRBJ1-4; 8 bases match TRBD1. Germline CDR1 and CDR2: SQVTM and ANQGSEA. There are 12 residues in the CDR3. The V segment lost 7 bases and the J segment 8 bases; nucleotides outside the gene matches: 6. The CDR3 sequence is CSAGTGREKLFF. The CDR3 nucleotides read TGCAGCGCGGGGACAGGTAGAGAAAAACTGTTTTTT.

As regards this clonotype: This clone may be a read error of a much larger clone one base away. The chain joins TRBV3-1 to TRBJ2-2; a possible D gene is TRBD2 (6 bases). V gave up 4 bases and J gave up 3 bases, with 12 bases separating them. This CDR3 is built from 15 residues. Germline V CDR1 and CDR2: LGHDT, YNNKEL (reference sequence). CDR3 nucleotide sequence: TGTGCCAGCAGCCCCTTGAGGAGGGACACCGGGGAGCTGTTTTTT. Its translation is CASSPLRRDTGELFF.

The gene calls are TRBV2 and TRBJ2-2, with a tentative D call TRBD1 (6 bases). Per germline, CDR1 SNHLY and CDR2 FYNNEI. Trimming removed 5 bases at V and 3 bases at J, with 40 bases between. The CDR3 totals 24 residues. The CDR3 spells CASSHPQGAVVNYMPGPYTGELFF. Here the CDR3 DNA reads TGTGCCAGCAGTCACCCACAGGGCGCAGTTGTCAACTACATGCCCGGGCCTTACACCGGGGAGCTGTTTTTT.

The J gene is TRBJ2-7, the V gene TRBV6-1; D perhaps matches TRBD2 (6 bases). The CDR3 runs 15 residues. Germline values: CDR1 MNHNS, CDR2 SASEGT. The V gene lost 3 bases and the J gene lost 3 bases, with 15 bases spanning the gap. CDR3 DNA: TGTGCCAGCAGTGACGGGGGTTCTATTTTCTACGAGCAGTACTTC. It encodes CASSDGGSIFYEQYF.